One sample yielded the 5 T cell receptor beta chains listed below, sequenced in a study of blood T cell repertoires in COVID-19. Sequenced by immunoSEQ multiplex PCR; TCRdb stores in-frame clones only, minus some. Seen here are about 200,000 clones, 86% observed once, and the top ten hold 0.7% to 0.8%. Source material: peripheral blood. The source of these receptors is a woman in her sixties or seventies with acute or convalescent COVID-19.

The chain combines TRBV28 with TRBJ1-1; 10 bases are shared with TRBD1. J gave up 9 bases and V 5 bases, and 6 bases lay outside the gene matches. This CDR3 contains 13 residues. Germline V CDR1 and CDR2: MDHEN, SYDVKM. As DNA, the CDR3 is TGTGCCAGCAGTGGGACAGGGGTGATAAAAGCTTTCTTT. Amino acid sequence: CASSGTGVIKAFF.

This rearrangement joins TRBV7-2 to TRBJ2-1; 11 nucleotides agree with TRBD2. V shed 1 base, J shed 1 base, and the junction held 3 bases outside the gene matches. This CDR3 region has 17 residues. Germline assignment: CDR1 SGHTA and CDR2 FQGNSA. CDR3 bases: TGTGCCAGCAGCTTAGGCCTAGCGGGAGGATCCTACAATGAGCAGTTCTTC. Its protein product is CASSLGLAGGSYNEQFF.

The chain has TRBV11-2 and TRBJ2-7; weak D call: TRBD1 (6 bases). Germline-derived CDR1 and CDR2 are SGHAT and FQNNGV. V was shortened by 5 bases and J by 0 bases, with 8 bases between the two germline ends. This CDR3 has 13 amino acids. The CDR3 DNA reads as TGTGCCAGCAGCCGGGACACCTCCTACGAGCAGTACTTC. Protein: CASSRDTSYEQYF.

Worth noting for this clone: Additional DNA sequences in this sample encode the identical CDR3. The CDR3 here is CSVLAGGTDTQYF. CDR3 sequence (DNA): TGCAGCGTTCTAGCGGGGGGCACAGATACGCAGTATTTT. V is TRBV29-1 and J is TRBJ2-3; the match to TRBD2 covers 10 bases. The CDR3 covers 13 residues. The germline gives CDR1 SQVTM, CDR2 ANQGSEA. Unmatched junction bases numbered 0, after V lost 5 bases and J lost 1 base.

The V and J genes are TRBV2 and TRBJ2-3, with D perhaps matching TRBD2 (5 bases). Trimming pared 6 bases from V and 0 bases from J, leaving 13 bases between. Germline loops: CDR1 SNHLY, CDR2 FYNNEI. The CDR3 has 15 residues. CDR3 nucleotide sequence: TGTGCCAGCAGCGTAAGCGGAGCGAGCACAGATACGCAGTATTTT. Amino acids: CASSVSGASTDTQYF.